This T cell receptor (beta chain) was recorded in a study of PD-1 blockade in classical Hodgkin lymphoma. The overall study: Nivolumab dosing for patients was 3 mg/kg, administered intravenously every 2 weeks.

In every patient, relapse followed autologous stem cell transplantation, while exposure to brentuximab vedotin differed. The best responses consisted of complete response, partial response or progressive disease. Libraries were prepared by immunoSEQ multiplex PCR; TCRdb keeps only in-frame clonotypes and omits some of them. The sample carries more than 90,000 clones, more than 85% recorded once. The CDR3 length is 14 residues. Germline-derived CDR1 and CDR2 are SGHRS and YFSETQ. V was trimmed by 2 bases and J by 6 bases, leaving 11 bases between them. This rearrangement joins TRBV5-1 to TRBJ1-4; D is ambiguous. Sequences were derived from peripheral blood mononuclear cells (PBMCs), sampled before the second cycle of nivolumab. This receptor was taken from a human donor with classical Hodgkin lymphoma. This chain's CDR3 is CASSFLGTDEKLFF. The CDR3 DNA sequence: TGCGCCAGCAGCTTCCTGGGCACTGATGAAAAACTGTTTTTT.